This entry lists 25 T cell receptor beta chains sequenced from one sample in a study of cytomegalovirus exposure and HLA in healthy donors. PCR employed 60 Vbeta and 13 Jbeta primers. The method was immunoSEQ multiplex PCR; TCRdb's version includes in-frame clones alone and lacks a portion of them. The sample holds around 99,000 clones; roughly 80% are singletons and the top ten take less than 3.5%. What was sequenced was PBMCs. All receptors derive from a man aged 30 to 45 in good health and CMV-seropositive.

J is TRBJ2-5 and V is TRBV7-8; perhaps TRBD2 as D (6 bases). V was trimmed by 3 bases and J by 5 bases, leaving 10 bases between them. The germline V gene has CDR1 SGHVS and CDR2 FQNEAQ. This CDR3 comprises 13 residues. In DNA, the CDR3 is TGTGCCAGCAGCTTTGTGGAGGGGGAGACCCAGTACTTC. Translating it yields CASSFVEGETQYF.

Points on this clone: An end of the junction differs from the germline gene, which may be a read error. The chain is built from TRBV5-1 and TRBJ2-6, with a possible D match to TRBD1 (5 bases). This CDR3 is 17 amino acids long. The germline V gene has CDR1 SGHRS and CDR2 YFSETQ. CDR3 in DNA: TGCGCCAGCAGCTTGCGGTCACTAAACTCTGGGGCCAACGGCCTGACTTTC. As protein: CASSLRSLNSGANGLTF.

This clone showed up just a few times. This chain joins TRBV11-3 and TRBJ2-7; D uncertain. Germline CDR1 reads SGHNT; CDR2 reads YENEEA. The CDR3 is 12 residues long. V lost 3 bases, J lost 2 bases, and 5 bases lay in between. The CDR3 DNA reads TGTGCCAGCAGCTTTGACACCTACGAGCAGTACTTC. It translates to CASSFDTYEQYF.

The chain is built from TRBV6-4 and TRBJ1-6; D is undetermined. CDR1 is MRHNA, CDR2 SNTAGT, per germline. This CDR3 has 15 amino acids. Trimming took 6 bases from V and 10 from J, leaving 19 bases between them. The CDR3 loop reads CASSPGGQGPSPLHF. In DNA, the CDR3 is TGTGCCAGCAGCCCCGGAGGCCAAGGTCCATCACCCCTCCACTTT.

This chain links TRBV11-3 with TRBJ2-3; TRBD2 agrees at 8 bases. This CDR3 has 15 amino acids. The germline V gene encodes CDR1 SGHNT and CDR2 YENEEA. V lost 2 bases, J lost 3 bases, and 4 bases stayed unmatched. CDR3 sequence: CASSLPGGKTDTQYF. CDR3 coding DNA: TGTGCCAGCAGCTTACCGGGGGGGAAAACAGATACGCAGTATTTT. The full variable domain, in which reference TRBV11-3 and TRBJ2-3 provide the parts outside the CDR3, is EAGVVQSPRYKIIEKKQPVAFWCNPISGHNTLYWYLQNLGQGPELLIRYENEEAVDDSQLPKDRFSAERLKGVDSTLKIQPAELGDSAVYLCASSLPGGKTDTQYFGPGTRLTVL.

This chain joins TRBV2 and TRBJ1-2, with 9 bases that match TRBD1. This CDR3 contains 15 residues. V lost 6 bases, J lost 7 bases, and 12 bases stayed unmatched. Germline V gene data show CDR1 as SNHLY and CDR2 as FYNNEI. The chain's CDR3 is CASSRGVQGAGGYTF. The CDR3 region has the DNA TGTGCCAGCAGCCGGGGGGTACAGGGGGCGGGTGGCTACACCTTC.

This chain connects TRBV19 to TRBJ2-5; 9 nucleotides agree with TRBD2. Germline V gene lookup returns CDR1 LNHDA and CDR2 SQIVND (reference sequence). CDR3 length equals 19 residues. The trim removed 0 bases at V and 5 bases at J, leaving 16 bases unmatched. This CDR3 reads CASSIDLRWRGGAWETQYF. The CDR3 DNA is TGTGCCAGTAGTATAGATCTACGCTGGCGGGGGGGAGCGTGGGAGACCCAGTACTTC.

The chain uses TRBV27 and TRBJ1-4; tentatively, D is TRBD1 (6 bases). The CDR3 length is 12 residues. Trimming removed 6 bases from V and 6 bases from J, with 8 bases in between. The germline CDR1 and CDR2 sequences are MNHEY and SMNVEV (reference sequence). CDR3 DNA sequence: TGTGCCAGCAGACAGGGTCATGAAAAACTGTTTTTT. Protein: CASRQGHEKLFF.

The CDR3 region has the DNA TGTGCCATCGGCGGGGAGGGTCACTCCTACGAGCAGTACTTC. Translating it yields CAIGGEGHSYEQYF. The chain recombines TRBV6-1 with TRBJ2-7, with 7 bases fitting TRBD2. Germline lookup yields CDR1 MNHNS and CDR2 SASEGT. Trimming removed 10 bases from V and 0 bases from J; junction bases left unmatched: 9. The CDR3 runs to 14 residues.

CDR3 sequence: CASRSGGTEAFF. The CDR3 nucleotides are TGTGCCAGCAGATCAGGAGGCACTGAAGCTTTCTTT. This chain uses TRBV25-1 with TRBJ1-1; D is ambiguous. Germline assignment: CDR1 MGHDK and CDR2 SYGVNS. Trimming shortened V by 6 bases and J by 4 bases, and 9 bases separated the two germline ends. The CDR3 length is 12 residues.

The chain carries TRBV6-5 and TRBJ1-2, with D possibly being TRBD1 (5 bases). The germline CDR1 and CDR2 sequences are MNHEY and SVGAGI. CDR3 length: 16 amino acids. Trimming stripped 4 bases from V and 4 bases from J, with 19 bases between. As DNA, the CDR3 is TGTGCCAGCAGTTCCTGGGAGTTTGGGGGGGGCTATGGCTACACCTTC. Protein: CASSSWEFGGGYGYTF.

The rearrangement joins TRBV5-1 to TRBJ2-3; TRBD2 matches at 9 bases. Germline lookup yields CDR1 SGHRS and CDR2 YFSETQ. V shed 3 bases, J shed 0 bases, and the junction held 5 bases outside the gene matches. This CDR3 comprises 16 residues. CDR3 loop: CASSSLAGPSTDTQYF. In DNA form, the CDR3 reads TGCGCCAGCAGCTCTCTAGCGGGGCCAAGCACAGATACGCAGTATTTT.

This clone was seen more than once but under ten times. At one of its ends the junction is not consistent with the germline gene, which may arise from a read error. The chain carries TRBV5-6 and TRBJ2-4; D is perhaps TRBD1 (6 bases). This CDR3 is built from 16 residues. CDR1 and CDR2 (germline): SGHDT, YYEEEE. The chain's CDR3 is CASSLLGAGLGNSQYF. The DNA of the CDR3 is TGTGCCAGCAGCCTTTTGGGGGCCGGTCTTGGAAACAGTCAGTACTTC.

The chain employs TRBV6-1 and TRBJ1-5; D gene uncertain. V lost 4 bases and J 3 bases, leaving 7 bases between the germline ends. The CDR3 loop spans 13 amino acids. Germline assignment: CDR1 MNHNS and CDR2 SASEGT. CDR3 sequence (DNA): TGTGCCAGCAGTGCACAGATCAATCAGCCCCAGCATTTT. Translated: CASSAQINQPQHF.

The chain employs TRBV7-3 and TRBJ2-1; D might be TRBD2 (6 bases). The germline V gene encodes CDR1 SGHTA and CDR2 FQGTGA. V dropped 5 bases and J dropped 6 bases, with 17 bases sitting between them. The CDR3 consists of 15 residues. In nucleotides, the CDR3 is TGTGCCAGCAGCCCCCAGGGACTCCAGGGCAATGAGCAGTTCTTC. Residues: CASSPQGLQGNEQFF. The variable domain in full, completed from reference TRBV7-3 and TRBJ2-1, reads GAGVSQTPSNKVTEKGKYVELRCDPISGHTALYWYRQSLGQGPEFLIYFQGTGAADDSGLPNDRFFAVRPEGSVSTLKIQRTERGDSAVYLCASSPQGLQGNEQFFGPGTRLTVL.

The chain has TRBV4-1 and TRBJ2-1; tentatively, D is TRBD2 (5 bases). V lost 0 bases and J lost 12, with 12 bases in between. This CDR3 spans 13 amino acids. Germline values: CDR1 MGHRA, CDR2 YSYEKL. CDR3 in amino acids: CASSQDRGLRQFF. DNA for the CDR3: TGCGCCAGCAGCCAAGATCGAGGGTTGCGGCAGTTCTTC.

The chain couples TRBV18 to TRBJ1-1, with D possibly being TRBD1 (5 bases). Germline V gene data show CDR1 as KGHSH and CDR2 as LQKENI. The CDR3 runs 14 residues. Trimming took off 3 bases at V and 11 bases at J, with 19 bases between the two ends. The CDR3 sequence: CASSPPTDSPGAFF. The CDR3 DNA is TGTGCCAGCTCACCGCCGACAGACTCGCCTGGGGCTTTCTTT.

The rearrangement uses TRBV5-6 and TRBJ2-1; TRBD1 agrees at 10 bases. There are 15 residues in the CDR3. The V segment lost 7 bases and the J segment 8 bases; nucleotides outside the gene matches: 12. Germline CDR1 reads SGHDT; CDR2 reads YYEEEE. Here the CDR3 DNA reads TGTGCCAGCCGTATGGGGGGGACAGGGGACCATGAGCAGTTCTTC. Protein: CASRMGGTGDHEQFF.

The chain joins TRBV15 to TRBJ2-7, with 8 bases fitting TRBD1. The trim removed 5 bases at V and 1 base at J, leaving 4 bases unmatched. CDR3 length: 14 residues. The V gene's germline CDR1 is LNHNV and CDR2 YYDKDF (reference sequence). The CDR3 spells CATSLGQGSYEQYF. The CDR3 nucleotides read TGTGCCACCAGCCTAGGACAGGGATCCTACGAGCAGTACTTC.

This clone has only one observation. The V and J genes are TRBV2 and TRBJ2-7, with 7 bases lining up with TRBD1. J was trimmed by 3 bases and V by 8 bases; bases with no gene match: 4. In germline, CDR1 is SNHLY, CDR2 FYNNEI. The CDR3 runs to 12 residues. The CDR3, as DNA: TGTGCCAGCGAAGGGGGCCTCTACGAGCAGTACTTC. It yields the protein CASEGGLYEQYF.

In nucleotides, the CDR3 is TGCAGTGCTCACCAAGAGTCGAAACTGTTTTTT. The encoded protein is CSAHQESKLFF. The chain has TRBV20-1 and TRBJ1-4; no definite D call. This CDR3 spans 11 amino acids. Per germline, CDR1 DFQATT and CDR2 SNEGSKA (reference sequence). Between the trimmed V and J ends, which lost 5 bases and 11 bases, there was a span of 12 bases.

The genes are TRBV13 and TRBJ2-2; D is possibly TRBD2 (6 bases). CDR3 length: 14 amino acids. Trimming shortened V by 4 bases and J by 2 bases, and 8 bases separated the two germline ends. The V gene's germline CDR1 is PRHDT and CDR2 FYEKMQ (reference sequence). CDR3 coding DNA: TGTGCCAGCAGCTCGGGACTCAACACCGGGGAGCTGTTTTTT. Its protein is CASSSGLNTGELFF. Full variable domain (rest looked up from reference TRBV13 and TRBJ2-2): AAGVIQSPRHLIKEKRETATLKCYPIPRHDTVYWYQQGPGQDPQFLISFYEKMQSDKGSIPDRFSAQQFSDYHSELNMSSLELGDSALYFCASSSGLNTGELFFGEGSRLTVL.

The V call is TRBV18, the J call TRBJ1-1, with no clear D. The CDR3 covers 15 residues. Deletions cut 5 bases from V and 0 bases from J, with 13 bases between. Germline CDR1 KGHSH, CDR2 LQKENI. The CDR3 is CASSMFAELNTEAFF. The DNA for the CDR3 is TGTGCCAGCTCAATGTTCGCAGAACTGAACACTGAAGCTTTCTTT. The variable domain in full, with the rest retrieved from reference TRBV18 and TRBJ1-1, is NAGVMQNPRHLVRRRGQEARLRCSPMKGHSHVYWYRQLPEEGLKFMVYLQKENIIDESGMPKERFSAEFPKEGPSILRIQQVVRGDSAAYFCASSMFAELNTEAFFGQGTRLTVV.

The chain carries TRBV5-1 and TRBJ1-1; 7 nucleotides line up with TRBD1. The CDR3 totals 18 residues. Germline CDR1 SGHRS, CDR2 YFSETQ. V trimming: 4 bases; J trimming: 0 bases; junction bases outside the gene matches: 15. The DNA of the CDR3 is TGCGCCAGCAGCGTCGGGACAGTTAGAGATTTCATGAACACTGAAGCTTTCTTT. Its protein product is CASSVGTVRDFMNTEAFF. Together with reference TRBV5-1 and TRBJ1-1, the CDR3 gives the full variable domain: KAGVTQTPRYLIKTRGQQVTLSCSPISGHRSVSWYQQTPGQGLQFLFEYFSETQRNKGNFPGRFSGRQFSNSRSEMNVSTLELGDSALYLCASSVGTVRDFMNTEAFFGQGTRLTVV.

The J gene is TRBJ2-7, the V gene TRBV9; 8 nucleotides match TRBD1. V shed 4 bases and J 3 bases; nucleotides not matched to a gene: 9. Germline-derived CDR1 and CDR2 are SGDLS and YYNGEE. The CDR3 has 15 amino acids. The chain's CDR3 is CASSIGQGRDYEQYF. For the CDR3, the DNA is TGTGCCAGCAGCATTGGACAGGGCAGGGACTACGAGCAGTACTTC. The variable domain in full, completed from reference TRBV9 and TRBJ2-7, reads DSGVTQTPKHLITATGQRVTLRCSPRSGDLSVYWYQQSLDQGLQFLIQYYNGEERAKGNILERFSAQQFPDLHSELNLSSLELGDSALYFCASSIGQGRDYEQYFGPGTRLTVT.